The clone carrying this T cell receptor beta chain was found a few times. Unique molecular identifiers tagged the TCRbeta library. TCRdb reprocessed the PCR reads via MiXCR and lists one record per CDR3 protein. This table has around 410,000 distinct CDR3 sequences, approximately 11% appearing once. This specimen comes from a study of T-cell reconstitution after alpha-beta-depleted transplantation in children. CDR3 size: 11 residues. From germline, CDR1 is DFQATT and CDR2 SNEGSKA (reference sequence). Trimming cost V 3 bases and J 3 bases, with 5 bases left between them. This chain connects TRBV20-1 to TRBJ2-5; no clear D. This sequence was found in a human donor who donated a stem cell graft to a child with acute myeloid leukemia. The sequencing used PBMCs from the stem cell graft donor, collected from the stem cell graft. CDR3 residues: CSASWEETQYF. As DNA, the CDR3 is TGCAGTGCTAGCTGGGAAGAGACCCAGTACTTC.